The source of this T cell receptor (beta chain) is a study of radiation and T cells in renal cell carcinoma. Time point defined: baseline pretreatment blood. Specified treatment: 15 Gy SBRT to primary tumor, nephrectomy 4 weeks later. After SBRT, blood was collected at 2 and 4 weeks, plus baseline. The tumor was a clear cell renal cell carcinoma. V was pared by 9 bases and J by 0 bases, with 22 bases between. This CDR3 spans 17 amino acids. Germline V CDR1 and CDR2: LNHDA, SQIVND (reference sequence). Data came from immunoSEQ multiplex PCR; TCRdb stores just in-frame clones and leaves some out. The table shows about 49,000 clones, with 65% to 90% occurring only once. Points on this clone: The antigen remains unidentified.

Study-level findings and limits: Top tumor clonotypes rose in blood 2 weeks post-radiation, then contracted. Baseline intratumoral clonotype presence is unknown without pretreatment biopsies.

This sequence joins TRBV19 and TRBJ2-3; no clear D gene. This receptor was identified in a woman between 65 and 79 years old with renal cell carcinoma. Sequencing used blood, obtained from a patient whose treatment included radiotherapy and nephrectomy. CDR3 sequence (DNA): TGTGCCAGCACCCGGTCCTCGGCGGATCATAGCACAGATACGCAGTATTTT. Translation gives CASTRSSADHSTDTQYF.